One sample yielded the 27 T cell receptor beta chains listed below, sequenced in a study of blood T cells in healthy people across ages. Through a sample-barcoded 5' primer and a J-beta primer mix, a second PCR was run for roughly 6 to 12 cycles. TCRdb itself ran the 5' RACE reads through MiXCR, one entry per CDR3 protein. The table has about 810,000 distinct CDR3 sequences, around 36% seen once; the top ten hold 13%. The source material was blood. These TCRs come from a man aged 18 to 29 in good health.

On this clonotype itself: A clone one base away is much larger, so this may be a read error. V usage is TRBV12-3 or TRBV12-4 and J usage is TRBJ1-2, with TRBD1 matching 12 bases. The CDR3 is 16 amino acids. CDR3 nucleotides: TGTGCCAGCAGTTTAACCGGGACAGGGGGCGTTGGTGGCCACACCTTC. Its protein product is CASSLTGTGGVGGHTF.

This chain links TRBV20-1 with TRBJ2-1; the match to TRBD1 covers 11 bases. Germline CDR1 is DFQATT and CDR2 is SNEGSKA (reference sequence). J was trimmed by 4 bases and V by 5 bases; bases with no gene match: 1. The CDR3 totals 13 residues. Here the CDR3 DNA reads TGCAGTGCTGGGACAGGGGGATACAATGAGCAGTTCTTC. Encoded protein: CSAGTGGYNEQFF.

This chain connects TRBV4-2 to TRBJ2-7; D tentatively fits TRBD1 or TRBD2 (5 bases each). The CDR3 is made up of 15 amino acids. Germline values: CDR1 LGHNA, CDR2 YNFKEQ. Trimming cost V 3 bases and J 7 bases, with 19 bases left between them. The DNA for the CDR3 is TGTGCCAGCAGCCAGACCGGGACCACTATCTATGAGCAGTACTTC. Translating it yields CASSQTGTTIYEQYF.

A note on this clonotype: One base away lies a much larger clone, so this may be a sequencing read error. The chain employs TRBV28 and TRBJ1-5; D gene unclear. V was shortened by 8 bases and J by 0 bases, with 8 bases between the two germline ends. CDR3 length: 13 residues. CDR1 and CDR2 from the germline V gene are MDHEN and SYDVKM. CDR3 sequence: CASGGYSNQPQHF. The CDR3 nucleotides are TGTGCCAGCGGAGGATATAGCAATCAGCCCCAGCATTTT.

This clonotype was picked up many times. The chain uses TRBV20-1 and TRBJ2-1, with D possibly being TRBD2 (5 bases). CDR3 length: 15 amino acids. Trimming pared 3 bases from V and 0 bases from J, leaving 12 bases between. In germline, CDR1 is DFQATT, CDR2 SNEGSKA (reference sequence). The chain's CDR3 is CSASDYPSSYNEQFF. In DNA, the CDR3 is TGCAGTGCTAGTGACTACCCGAGCTCCTACAATGAGCAGTTCTTC.

With respect to this clonotype: At one end, the junction sequence differs from germline, possibly due to a read error. This chain joins TRBV7-2 and TRBJ1-1; no definite D call. The V gene's germline CDR1 is SGHTA and CDR2 FQGNSA. This CDR3 spans 15 amino acids. CDR3 amino acids: CASRLRSREDTEAFF. CDR3 nucleotides: TGTGCCAGCCGCTTACGGTCCCGGGAGGACACTGAAGCTTTCTTT. The full variable domain, in which reference TRBV7-2 and TRBJ1-1 provide the parts outside the CDR3, is GAGVSQSPSNKVTEKGKDVELRCDPISGHTALYWYRQSLGQGLEFLIYFQGNSAPDKSGLPSDRFSAERTGGSVSTLTIQRTQQEDSAVYLCASRLRSREDTEAFFGQGTRLTVV.

The chain couples TRBV27 to TRBJ1-5; no reliable D call. V was clipped by 6 bases and J by 0 bases, with 12 bases between them. This CDR3 contains 15 residues. Germline CDR1 MNHEY, CDR2 SMNVEV (reference sequence). The CDR3 reads CASRSTPLSNQPQHF. CDR3 nucleotide sequence: TGTGCCAGCAGGTCGACACCCCTTAGCAATCAGCCCCAGCATTTT.

CDR3 bases: TGTGCCATCAGTGAGTCGACGGCTAGCGGAGAGGAGCAGTTCTTC. Amino acids: CAISESTASGEEQFF. V and J are TRBV10-3 and TRBJ2-1; TRBD2 matches at 7 bases. The CDR3 is made up of 15 amino acids. The ends lost 0 bases at V and 10 bases at J; junction bases unmatched: 9. Germline lookup yields CDR1 ENHRY and CDR2 SYGVKD.

This clonotype was observed a few times. The rearrangement uses TRBV4-2 and TRBJ2-5; TRBD2 matches 7 bases. In germline, CDR1 is LGHNA, CDR2 YNFKEQ. Trimming removed 8 bases from V and 2 bases from J; junction bases left unmatched: 5. The CDR3 covers 13 residues. The CDR3 DNA reads TGTGCCAGCCGGGGGGATTTTCAAGAGACCCAGTACTTC. It translates to CASRGDFQETQYF.

This chain links TRBV7-9 with TRBJ2-1; D remains ambiguous. Germline values: CDR1 SEHNR, CDR2 FQNEAQ (reference sequence). The germline V and J ends were trimmed by 1 base and 3 bases, with 10 bases remaining between them. The CDR3 runs to 15 residues. The CDR3 sequence is CASSLVQLIYNEQFF. The CDR3 DNA follows: TGTGCCAGCAGCTTAGTTCAACTGATCTACAATGAGCAGTTCTTC.

Concerning this clonotype: A much more abundant neighbour one base away suggests this may be a read error. The chain couples TRBV20-1 to TRBJ2-7; 8 positions agree with TRBD1. This CDR3 is built from 16 residues. The germline CDR1 and CDR2 sequences are DFQATT and SNEGSKA (reference sequence). The CDR3 nucleotides are TGCAGTGCTAGCGACAGGGGACAGTTGATCTCCTACGAGCGGTACTTC. It translates to CSASDRGQLISYERYF.

Only a few counts were recorded for this clonotype. The chain has TRBV28 and TRBJ1-4; D is ambiguous. The CDR3 covers 16 residues. Germline CDR1 is MDHEN and CDR2 is SYDVKM. Between the trimmed V and J ends, which lost 6 bases and 5 bases, there was a span of 19 bases. The CDR3 DNA is TGTGCCAGCAGAGAACCCCCGGGAGTGGAGAATGAAAAACTGTTTTTT. Translation gives CASREPPGVENEKLFF.

This clonotype was observed a handful of times. V and J are TRBV9 and TRBJ1-2; the D gene is possibly TRBD1 (6 bases). V was cut by 3 bases and J by 5 bases, with 14 bases left in between. The CDR3 totals 14 residues. Germline CDR1 reads SGDLS; CDR2 reads YYNGEE. DNA of the CDR3: TGTGCCAGCAGCGCCCCGGGACAAGTTTATGGCTACACCTTC. This encodes CASSAPGQVYGYTF.

This clonotype has just a few counts. CDR3 region: CATSPRKEETQYF. The DNA of the CDR3 is TGTGCCACCAGCCCCAGAAAGGAGGAGACCCAGTACTTC. The J gene is TRBJ2-5, the V gene TRBV15; D unresolved. Germline V gene sequence: CDR1 LNHNV, CDR2 YYDKDF (reference sequence). V lost 5 bases, J lost 5 bases, and 12 bases lay in between. This CDR3 spans 13 amino acids.

The table lists this clonotype with many counts. The chain is built from TRBV12-3 or TRBV12-4 and TRBJ2-5; D is possibly TRBD1 (6 bases). The V gene lost 2 bases and the J gene lost 11 bases, with 21 bases spanning the gap. The CDR3 totals 15 residues. CDR3 amino acids: CASSLKGQQTLAQYF. CDR3 in DNA: TGTGCCAGCAGTTTAAAAGGACAGCAGACCTTGGCGCAGTACTTC.

This chain uses TRBV29-1 with TRBJ1-1; D not resolved. Germline V gives CDR1 SQVTM, CDR2 ANQGSEA. The CDR3 runs to 14 residues. Trimming took 6 bases from V and 4 from J, leaving 18 bases between them. The CDR3 loop reads CSVQNFAGGTEAFF. In DNA form, the CDR3 reads TGCAGCGTACAGAATTTTGCAGGCGGCACTGAAGCTTTCTTT.

The chain combines TRBV3-1 with TRBJ2-7; the D is unclear. Trimming took 1 base from V and 11 from J, leaving 9 bases between them. The V gene's germline CDR1 is LGHDT and CDR2 YNNKEL (reference sequence). The CDR3 contains 11 residues. CDR3 residues: CASSQAASKYF. In DNA, the CDR3 is TGTGCCAGCAGCCAAGCGGCATCTAAGTACTTC.

Only one count was recorded for this clonotype. Being one base from a much bigger clone, this may be a read error. The chain recombines TRBV12-3 or TRBV12-4 with TRBJ2-7; TRBD1 might be the D (6 bases). CDR3 length equals 15 residues. V lost 6 bases to trimming and J lost 7 bases, with 22 bases between them. CDR3 in amino acids: CASRPPGELNNEQYF. CDR3 bases: TGTGCCAGCAGGCCCCCAGGGGAGTTAAACAATGAGCAGTACTTC.

This clonotype occurred a few times. The chain has TRBV7-2 and TRBJ2-2; 13 bases align to TRBD2. Trimming removed 1 base from V and 4 bases from J; junction bases left unmatched: 9. CDR3 length: 19 amino acids. Germline V lookup: CDR1 SGHTA, CDR2 FQGNSA. The CDR3 DNA reads TGTGCCAGCAGCTTAGGTGCACTAGCGGGGGGGCGCGGCACCGGGGAGCTGTTTTTT. Translated, it gives CASSLGALAGGRGTGELFF.

The chain employs TRBV5-1 and TRBJ1-1; D is perhaps TRBD1 (6 bases). Germline lookup yields CDR1 SGHRS and CDR2 YFSETQ. The CDR3 is 16 residues long. The germline V and J ends were trimmed by 4 bases and 4 bases, with 20 bases remaining between them. The CDR3 loop is CASSHDRTRRGTEAFF. Here the CDR3 DNA reads TGCGCCAGCAGCCATGACAGGACCCGCCGGGGCACTGAAGCTTTCTTT.

With respect to this clonotype: This may arise from a read error, as a much more abundant clone is one base away. This sequence joins TRBV4-2 and TRBJ2-1; a weak D match, TRBD1 (5 bases). Germline V gene lookup returns CDR1 LGHNA and CDR2 YNFKEQ. The CDR3 length is 20 residues. In DNA, the CDR3 is TGTGCCAGCAGCCGGTCCCATGGGGCTACTCAACTTTCCTCCTACAAGGAGCAGTTCTTC. Its translation is CASSRSHGATQLSSYKEQFF.

With respect to this clonotype: Just one base apart from a much larger clone, this may be a read error. The V and J genes are TRBV20-1 and TRBJ2-3, with 11 bases lining up with TRBD2. The trim removed 5 bases at V and 8 bases at J, leaving 15 bases unmatched. Germline CDR1 is DFQATT and CDR2 is SNEGSKA (reference sequence). This CDR3 region has 16 residues. CDR3 region: CSALPGTSGHAATQYF. The CDR3 DNA reads as TGCAGTGCTCTACCCGGGACTAGCGGACACGCAGCTACGCAGTATTTT.

Worth noting for this clonotype: Given a much more abundant clone one base away, this may be a read error. J is TRBJ1-5 and V is TRBV5-1, with D tentatively TRBD1 (6 bases). Germline CDR1 is SGHRS and CDR2 is YFSETQ. The CDR3 consists of 14 residues. The DNA of the CDR3 is TGCGCCAACAGCTTGGGGACAACCCATCAGCCCCAGCATTTT. Its translation is CANSLGTTHQPQHF.

This rearrangement joins TRBV28 to TRBJ1-2, with D uncertain. Trimming removed 6 bases from V and 0 bases from J, with 5 bases in between. Germline V CDR1 and CDR2: MDHEN, SYDVKM. The CDR3 covers 12 residues. CDR3 sequence: CASSPPNYGYTF. The CDR3 DNA follows: TGTGCCAGCAGCCCCCCTAACTATGGCTACACCTTC.

V usage is TRBV6-1 and J usage is TRBJ1-5; D is undetermined. The V gene's germline CDR1 is MNHNS and CDR2 SASEGT. The CDR3 sequence is 14 residues long. V dropped 8 bases and J dropped 5 bases, with 16 bases sitting between them. This CDR3 reads CASGLQIGDQPQHF. In nucleotides, the CDR3 is TGTGCCAGCGGCCTTCAGATAGGCGATCAGCCCCAGCATTTT.

The chain combines TRBV29-1 with TRBJ2-1; D may be TRBD1 or TRBD2 (6 bases each). The CDR3 runs to 13 residues. From germline, CDR1 is SQVTM and CDR2 ANQGSEA. The V gene lost 6 bases and the J gene lost 7 bases, with 16 bases spanning the gap. The DNA for the CDR3 is TGCAGCGTAAGCGGGCAGGGGCTAAATGAGCAGTTCTTC. As protein: CSVSGQGLNEQFF.

Comments on this clonotype: Since a much larger clone is just one base distant, this may be a read error. The V gene is TRBV4-2, the J gene TRBJ2-1, with D perhaps given as TRBD1 or TRBD2 (5 bases each). TRBJ2-7 matches the DNA end more closely, so the J call is doubtful. CDR1 and CDR2 (germline): LGHNA, YNFKEQ. CDR3 size: 16 residues. The CDR3 DNA follows: TGTGCCAGCAGCCAATCCCGGGACGCACGATACAATGAGCAGTACTTC. Its translation: CASSQSRDARYNEQYF.